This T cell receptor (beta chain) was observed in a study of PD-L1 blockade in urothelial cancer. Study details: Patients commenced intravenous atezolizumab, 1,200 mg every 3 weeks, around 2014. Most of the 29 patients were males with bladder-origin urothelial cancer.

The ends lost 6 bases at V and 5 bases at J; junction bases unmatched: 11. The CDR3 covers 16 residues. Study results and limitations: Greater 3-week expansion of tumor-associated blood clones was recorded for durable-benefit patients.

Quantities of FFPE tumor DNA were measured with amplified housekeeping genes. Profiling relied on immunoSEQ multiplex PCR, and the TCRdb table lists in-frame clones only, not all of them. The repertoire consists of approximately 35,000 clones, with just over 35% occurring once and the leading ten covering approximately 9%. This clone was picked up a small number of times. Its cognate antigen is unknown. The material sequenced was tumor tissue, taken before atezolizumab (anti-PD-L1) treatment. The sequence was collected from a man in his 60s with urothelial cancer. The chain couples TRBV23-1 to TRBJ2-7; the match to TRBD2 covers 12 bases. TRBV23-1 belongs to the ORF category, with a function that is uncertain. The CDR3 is CASSQGTSGHGDEQYF. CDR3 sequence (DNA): TGCGCCAGCAGCCAAGGGACTAGCGGGCATGGGGACGAGCAGTACTTC.